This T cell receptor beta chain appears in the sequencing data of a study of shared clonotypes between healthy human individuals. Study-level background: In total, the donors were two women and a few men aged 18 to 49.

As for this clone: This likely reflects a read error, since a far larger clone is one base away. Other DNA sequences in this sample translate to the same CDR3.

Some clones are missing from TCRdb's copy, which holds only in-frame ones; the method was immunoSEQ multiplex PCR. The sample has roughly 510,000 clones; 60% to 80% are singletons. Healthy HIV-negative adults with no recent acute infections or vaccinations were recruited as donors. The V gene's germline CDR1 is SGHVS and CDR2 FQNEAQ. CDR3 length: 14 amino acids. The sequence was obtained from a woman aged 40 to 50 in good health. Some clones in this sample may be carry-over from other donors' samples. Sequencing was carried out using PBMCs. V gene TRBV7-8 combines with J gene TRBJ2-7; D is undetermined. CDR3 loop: CASSFSGLSYEQYF. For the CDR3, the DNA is TGTGCCAGTAGCTTTTCGGGCCTAAGCTACGAGCAGTACTTC.